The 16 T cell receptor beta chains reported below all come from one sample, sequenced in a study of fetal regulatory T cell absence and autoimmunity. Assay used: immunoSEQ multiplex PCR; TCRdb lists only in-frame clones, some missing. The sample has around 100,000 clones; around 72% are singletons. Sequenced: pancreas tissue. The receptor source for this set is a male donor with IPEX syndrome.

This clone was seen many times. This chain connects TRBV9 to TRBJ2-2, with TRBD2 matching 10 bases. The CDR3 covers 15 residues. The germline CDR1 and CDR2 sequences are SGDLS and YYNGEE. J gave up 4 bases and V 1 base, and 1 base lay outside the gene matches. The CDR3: CASSVSGGATGELFF. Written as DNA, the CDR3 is TGTGCCAGCAGCGTAAGCGGGGGGGCCACCGGGGAGCTGTTTTTT.

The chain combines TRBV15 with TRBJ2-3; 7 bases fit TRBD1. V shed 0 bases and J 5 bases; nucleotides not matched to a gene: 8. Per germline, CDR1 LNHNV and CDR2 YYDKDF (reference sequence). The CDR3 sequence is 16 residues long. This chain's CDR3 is CATSRDPTGALDTQYF. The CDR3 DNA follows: TGTGCCACCAGCAGAGATCCCACAGGGGCTCTAGATACGCAGTATTTT.

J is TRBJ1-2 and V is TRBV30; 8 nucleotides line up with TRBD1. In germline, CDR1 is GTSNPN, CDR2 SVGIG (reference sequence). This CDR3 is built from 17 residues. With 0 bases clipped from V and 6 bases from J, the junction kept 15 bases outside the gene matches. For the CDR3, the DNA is TGTGCCTGGAGTGTACCGACCCCCTCAGGGGGCGTGAATGGCTACACCTTC. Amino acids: CAWSVPTPSGGVNGYTF.

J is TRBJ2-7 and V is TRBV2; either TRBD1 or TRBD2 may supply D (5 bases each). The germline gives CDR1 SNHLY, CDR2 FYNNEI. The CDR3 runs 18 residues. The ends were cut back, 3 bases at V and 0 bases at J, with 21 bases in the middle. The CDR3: CASSERGRVHSFSYEQYF. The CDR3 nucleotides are TGTGCCAGCAGTGAGAGGGGACGGGTCCACTCTTTCTCCTACGAGCAGTACTTC.

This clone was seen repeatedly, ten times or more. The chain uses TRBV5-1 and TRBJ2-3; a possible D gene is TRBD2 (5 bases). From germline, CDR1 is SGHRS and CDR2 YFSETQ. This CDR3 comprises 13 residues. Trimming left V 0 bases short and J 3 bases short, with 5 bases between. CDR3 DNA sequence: TGCGCCAGCAGCTTGGGACTAACAGATACGCAGTATTTT. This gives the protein CASSLGLTDTQYF.

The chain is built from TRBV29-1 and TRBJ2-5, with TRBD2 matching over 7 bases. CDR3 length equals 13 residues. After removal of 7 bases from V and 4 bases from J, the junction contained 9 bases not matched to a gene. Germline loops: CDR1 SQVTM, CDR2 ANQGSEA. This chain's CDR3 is CSESRLAGETQYF. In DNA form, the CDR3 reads TGCAGCGAGTCACGACTAGCCGGAGAGACCCAGTACTTC.

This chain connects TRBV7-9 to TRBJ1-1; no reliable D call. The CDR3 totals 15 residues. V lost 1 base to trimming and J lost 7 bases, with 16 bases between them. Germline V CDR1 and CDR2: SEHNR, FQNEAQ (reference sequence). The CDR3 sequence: CASSLDEQRYGEAFF. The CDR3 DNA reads TGTGCCAGCAGCTTAGATGAGCAGCGGTATGGTGAAGCTTTCTTT.

The CDR3, as DNA: TGTGCCAGCGGGGTAACAGGGGGTGGCTACACCTTC. Translating gives CASGVTGGGYTF. The chain links TRBV6-1 to TRBJ1-2, with TRBD1 matching 8 bases. J lost 7 bases, V lost 8 bases, and 6 bases had no gene match. The CDR3 loop spans 12 amino acids. Germline-derived CDR1 and CDR2 are MNHNS and SASEGT.

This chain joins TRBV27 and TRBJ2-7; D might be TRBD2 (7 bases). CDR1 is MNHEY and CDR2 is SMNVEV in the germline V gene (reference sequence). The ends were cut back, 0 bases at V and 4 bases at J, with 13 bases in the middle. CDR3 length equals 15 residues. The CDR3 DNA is TGTGCCAGCAGTTTATCATGGGGGGGCCAATACGAGCAGTACTTC. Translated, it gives CASSLSWGGQYEQYF.

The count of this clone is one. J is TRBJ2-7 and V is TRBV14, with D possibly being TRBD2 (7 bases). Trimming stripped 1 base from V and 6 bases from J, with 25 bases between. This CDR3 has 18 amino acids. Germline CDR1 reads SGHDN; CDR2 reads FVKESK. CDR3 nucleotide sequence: TGTGCCAGCAGCCAAGGAGGATACTTACGGGGGGCACGAAGCGAGCAGTACTTC. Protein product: CASSQGGYLRGARSEQYF.

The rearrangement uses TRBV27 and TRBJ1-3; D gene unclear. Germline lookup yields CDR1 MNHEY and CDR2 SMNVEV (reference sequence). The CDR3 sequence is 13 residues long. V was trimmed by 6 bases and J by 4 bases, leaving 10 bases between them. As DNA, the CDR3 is TGTGCCAGCAGCCTGACTGAAGGAAACACCATATATTTT. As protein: CASSLTEGNTIYF.

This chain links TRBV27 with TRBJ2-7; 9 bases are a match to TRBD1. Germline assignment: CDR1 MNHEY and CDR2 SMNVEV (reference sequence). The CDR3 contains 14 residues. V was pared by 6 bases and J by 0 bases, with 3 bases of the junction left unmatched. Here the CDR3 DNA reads TGTGCCAGCAGCGGGACAGGGTACTCCTACGAGCAGTACTTC. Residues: CASSGTGYSYEQYF.

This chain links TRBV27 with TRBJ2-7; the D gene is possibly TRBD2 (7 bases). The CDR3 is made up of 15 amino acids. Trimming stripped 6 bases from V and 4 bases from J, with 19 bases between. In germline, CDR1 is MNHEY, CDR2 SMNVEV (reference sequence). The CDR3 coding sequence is TGTGCCAGCAGACAGGGAGGGGGTAGATTGTACGAGCAGTACTTC. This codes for CASRQGGGRLYEQYF.

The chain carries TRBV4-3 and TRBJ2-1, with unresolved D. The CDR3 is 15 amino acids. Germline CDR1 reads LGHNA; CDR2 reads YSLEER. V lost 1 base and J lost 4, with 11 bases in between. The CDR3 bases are TGCGCCAGCAGCCAAGGACTCGGGCCGTACAATGAGCAGTTCTTC. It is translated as CASSQGLGPYNEQFF.

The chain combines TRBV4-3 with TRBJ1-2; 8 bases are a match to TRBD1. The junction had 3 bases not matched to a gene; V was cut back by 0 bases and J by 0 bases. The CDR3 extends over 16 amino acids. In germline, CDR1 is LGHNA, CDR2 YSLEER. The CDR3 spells CASSQDPGGTNYGYTF. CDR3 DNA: TGCGCCAGCAGCCAAGATCCAGGGGGCACTAACTATGGCTACACCTTC.

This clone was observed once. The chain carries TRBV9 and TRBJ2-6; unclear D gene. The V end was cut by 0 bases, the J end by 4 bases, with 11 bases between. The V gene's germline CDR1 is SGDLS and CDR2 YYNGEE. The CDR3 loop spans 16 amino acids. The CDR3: CASSVEPWWGANVLTF. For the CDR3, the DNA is TGTGCCAGCAGCGTAGAACCTTGGTGGGGGGCCAACGTCCTGACTTTC.